This is a list of T cell receptor beta chains from one sample in a study of blood T cell repertoires in COVID-19. Repertoires were generated with immunoSEQ multiplex PCR, while TCRdb's copy carries only in-frame clones and drops some. Of around 150,000 clones listed, 80% to 90% are singletons. The sequenced sample consisted of peripheral blood. These receptors were obtained from a woman aged 55-75 years with COVID-19, enrolled during active disease. The CDR3 runs from the conserved cysteine through the conserved F or W. Each record gives: clone size, V gene, D gene, J gene, CDR3 protein, CDR3 DNA. A D gene is named only where the DNA matches it firmly. Size is stated for part of the rows, as once, few or many counts, or as a class when the clone is expanded.

>few|TRBV7-3|TRBD1|TRBJ2-1
CATGTGFGEQFF
TGTGCCACCGGGACAGGGTTTGGTGAGCAGTTCTTC
>.|TRBV2|.|TRBJ1-2
CASVGGRGNFYGYTF
TGTGCCAGCGTTGGGGGGCGGGGGAACTTCTATGGCTACACCTTC
>.|TRBV29-1|.|TRBJ1-2
CSVRSIYGYTF
TGCAGCGTTAGAAGCATCTATGGCTACACCTTC
>.|TRBV19|.|TRBJ1-1
CATRLFPMNTEAFF
TGTGCCACCCGACTCTTTCCTATGAACACTGAAGCTTTCTTT
>.|TRBV13|TRBD2|TRBJ2-3
CASSLYRQAGVGDTQYF
TGTGCCAGCAGCTTATATCGCCAAGCGGGAGTAGGGGATACGCAGTATTTT
>.|TRBV11-3|TRBD2|TRBJ2-1
CASSSRGGRSYNEQFF
TGTGCCAGCAGCTCCCGAGGCGGGAGGTCTTACAATGAGCAGTTCTTC
>once|TRBV9|.|TRBJ1-1
CASSMLGPNTEAFF
TGTGCCAGCAGCATGTTGGGGCCGAACACTGAAGCTTTCTTT
>.|TRBV10-1|.|TRBJ1-4
CASTVDGQTNEKLFF
TGCGCCAGCACCGTGGACGGACAGACTAATGAAAAACTGTTTTTT
>once|TRBV6-5|TRBD1|TRBJ1-2
CASSYNRQGDGGYTF
TGTGCCAGCAGTTACAATCGGCAGGGGGACGGTGGCTACACCTTC
>few|TRBV6-5|.|TRBJ1-2
CASRSIMGRNYGYTF
TGTGCCAGCAGGTCTATAATGGGCCGAAACTATGGCTACACCTTC
>.|TRBV10-2|.|TRBJ1-6
CASNSDRAYSPLHF
TGCGCCAGCAACTCGGACAGAGCTTATTCACCCCTCCACTTT
>few|TRBV10-3|TRBD1|TRBJ2-3
CAISLQGAGTDTQYF
TGTGCCATCAGCTTACAGGGGGCTGGGACAGATACGCAGTATTTT
>.|TRBV12-3/TRBV12-4|.|TRBJ1-5
CASSLQVSQPQHF
TGTGCCAGCAGTTTACAGGTCTCTCAGCCCCAGCATTTT
>.|TRBV15|.|TRBJ1-2
CATSRAGLNYGYTF
TGTGCCACCAGCAGAGCAGGGCTTAACTATGGCTACACCTTC
>.|TRBV5-1|TRBD1|TRBJ2-2
CASRPGQGAGELFF
TGCGCCAGCAGACCCGGACAGGGGGCCGGGGAGCTGTTTTTT
>.|TRBV12-3/TRBV12-4|.|TRBJ1-1
CASTSGETGEAFF
TGTGCCAGCACATCAGGGGAAACGGGTGAAGCTTTCTTT
>.|TRBV18|.|TRBJ2-5
CASSPRQPQETQYF
TGTGCCAGCTCACCACGACAGCCGCAAGAGACCCAGTACTTC
>.|TRBV27|TRBD1|TRBJ1-2
CASSLGTGGYGGYTF
TGTGCCAGCAGTTTAGGGACAGGGGGCTACGGCGGCTACACCTTC
>.|TRBV5-1|.|TRBJ1-1
CASSIGQLNTEAFF
TGCGCCAGCAGCATAGGACAGTTGAACACTGAAGCTTTCTTT
>.|TRBV19|TRBD1|TRBJ2-6
CASSKSRGQGSSGANVLTF
TGTGCCAGTAGTAAATCGCGCGGACAGGGGAGCTCTGGGGCCAACGTCCTGACTTTC
>.|TRBV25-1|TRBD2|TRBJ2-1
CASSRASGSTEQFF
TGTGCCAGCAGTAGAGCTAGCGGGAGTACTGAGCAGTTCTTC
>.|TRBV11-1|TRBD1|TRBJ1-4
CASSRGQRNEKLFF
TGTGCCAGCAGCAGGGGACAGCGTAATGAAAAACTGTTTTTT
>.|TRBV3-1/TRBV3-2|TRBD2|TRBJ2-1
CASSRKRESSYNEQFF
TGTGCCAGCAGCCGAAAGCGGGAGAGTTCCTACAATGAGCAGTTCTTC
>.|TRBV7-9|.|TRBJ2-2
CASSFASLYTGELFF
TGTGCCAGCAGCTTCGCTAGCTTATACACCGGGGAGCTGTTTTTT
>.|TRBV5-1|TRBD1|TRBJ1-1
CASRPYQGEAAAFF
TGCGCCAGCAGGCCTTATCAGGGGGAGGCTGCGGCTTTCTTT
>.|TRBV6-5|TRBD1|TRBJ1-3
CASSQRGPGNTIYF
TGTGCCAGCAGCCAGAGGGGGCCTGGAAACACCATATATTTT
>.|TRBV3-1/TRBV3-2|.|TRBJ2-7
CASKRRVGDYEQYF
TGTGCCAGCAAGCGGAGAGTAGGCGACTACGAGCAGTACTTC
>.|TRBV25-1|TRBD1|TRBJ2-7
CASRKEQGSREQYF
TGTGCCAGCCGCAAAGAACAGGGGTCGAGAGAGCAGTACTTC
>.|TRBV7-9|TRBD1|TRBJ1-2
CASSLAGTGAAGYTF
TGTGCCAGCAGCTTAGCGGGGACAGGGGCCGCAGGCTACACCTTC
>once|TRBV5-6|.|TRBJ2-6
CASRQGLIQPANVLTF
TGTGCCAGCAGGCAGGGCCTTATCCAACCGGCCAACGTCCTGACTTTC
>.|TRBV19|.|TRBJ2-1
CASSTPPLRGRSNEQFF
TGTGCCAGTAGTACCCCCCCACTTCGAGGGAGGAGCAATGAGCAGTTCTTC
>.|TRBV18|.|TRBJ2-2
CASSPFSRPNTGELFF
TGTGCCAGCTCACCATTTTCTAGGCCGAACACCGGGGAGCTGTTTTTT
>.|TRBV6-1|.|TRBJ2-5
CASSEGTLFGGLETQYF
TGTGCCAGCAGTGAAGGGACGTTATTCGGAGGATTGGAGACCCAGTACTTC
>.|TRBV3-1/TRBV3-2|TRBD2|TRBJ2-3
CASSPGLAVQRGTDTQYF
TGTGCCAGCAGCCCGGGACTAGCGGTCCAGAGGGGCACAGATACGCAGTATTTT
>.|TRBV19|.|TRBJ2-1
CASSIAGARYNEQFF
TGTGCCAGTAGTATAGCAGGGGCCCGATACAATGAGCAGTTCTTC
>.|TRBV18|.|TRBJ1-3
CASSPRTDSGNTIYF
TGTGCCAGCTCACCCAGGACTGACTCTGGAAACACCATATATTTT
>.|TRBV3-1/TRBV3-2|TRBD1|TRBJ1-1
CASSQGGQGRVGSTEAFF
TGTGCCAGCAGCCAGGGAGGACAGGGACGGGTAGGAAGCACTGAAGCTTTCTTT
>.|TRBV5-1|TRBD1|TRBJ1-1
CASSGRDRGPGDTEAFF
TGCGCCAGCAGCGGCCGGGACAGGGGGCCGGGGGACACTGAAGCTTTCTTT
>.|TRBV5-1|TRBD2|TRBJ2-5
CASRTPSGGQETQYF
TGCGCCAGCAGAACCCCTAGCGGGGGACAAGAGACCCAGTACTTC
>.|TRBV7-9|TRBD1|TRBJ1-1
CASSSTLDRDVYTEAFF
TGTGCCAGCAGCTCCACCTTGGACAGGGACGTGTACACTGAAGCTTTCTTT
>.|TRBV7-9|.|TRBJ1-1
CASSRGQANTEAFF
TGTGCCAGCAGCAGGGGACAAGCAAACACTGAAGCTTTCTTT
>.|TRBV3-1/TRBV3-2|.|TRBJ2-3
CASSHDSSDTQYF
TGTGCCAGCAGCCACGACAGTTCAGATACGCAGTATTTT
>.|TRBV6-5|.|TRBJ1-5
CASSPEWRNQPQHF
TGTGCCAGCAGCCCAGAGTGGCGGAATCAGCCCCAGCATTTT
>.|TRBV7-3|TRBD1|TRBJ2-2
CASSPTGAGELFF
TGTGCCAGCAGTCCTACAGGGGCCGGGGAGCTGTTTTTT
>.|TRBV2|.|TRBJ1-1
CASNALPGLNTEAFF
TGTGCCAGCAACGCATTGCCGGGTTTGAACACTGAAGCTTTCTTT
>.|TRBV7-9|.|TRBJ2-2
CASRPTGLGNTGELFF
TGTGCCAGCAGACCTACAGGGCTGGGGAACACCGGGGAGCTGTTTTTT
>.|TRBV10-1|.|TRBJ1-3
CASSGNWGNTIYF
TGCGCCAGCAGTGGAAACTGGGGAAACACCATATATTTT
>.|TRBV2|TRBD1|TRBJ1-2
CASNLQGEDYGYTF
TGTGCCAGCAACCTACAGGGGGAGGACTATGGCTACACCTTC
>.|TRBV11-2|.|TRBJ1-5
CASSLVNGGNQPQHF
TGTGCCAGCAGCTTAGTTAACGGTGGCAATCAGCCCCAGCATTTT
>.|TRBV4-1|.|TRBJ2-1
CASSQNNNEQFF
TGCGCCAGCAGCCAAAACAACAATGAGCAGTTCTTC